One and the same sample provided the 2 T cell receptor beta chains below, sequenced in a study of identical twins. TCRdb fed the 5' RACE reads into MiXCR, producing one record per CDR3 protein. The data hold approximately 530,000 distinct CDR3 sequences, with approximately 20% observed a single time. This sample was also put to use in a study of yellow fever vaccine responses in identical twins.

The sample consisted of CD4+ T cells sorted from blood. The receptors shown here come from a woman aged 18-29 years in good health.

The chain couples TRBV20-1 to TRBJ2-1; 7 bases are a match to TRBD2. The germline V gene has CDR1 DFQATT and CDR2 SNEGSKA (reference sequence). V trimming: 1 base; J trimming: 2 bases; junction bases outside the gene matches: 2. CDR3 size: 14 residues. This CDR3 is CSARASGPYNEQFF. The CDR3 DNA follows: TGCAGTGCTAGAGCTAGCGGTCCCTACAATGAGCAGTTCTTC.

The J gene is TRBJ2-7, the V gene TRBV15; possibly TRBD1 for D (7 bases). Germline CDR1 is LNHNV and CDR2 is YYDKDF (reference sequence). This CDR3 spans 17 amino acids. V dropped 2 bases and J dropped 3 bases, with 20 bases sitting between them. CDR3 loop: CATSRNPAEGAYYEQYF. The CDR3 nucleotides are TGTGCCACCAGCAGAAACCCCGCGGAGGGGGCCTACTACGAGCAGTACTTC.